These 14 T cell receptor beta chains were sequenced from one sample in a study of a mutant IDH1 vaccine in newly diagnosed glioma. Their antigens are not known. Time point: week 11, during vaccination. In the vaccine, a single dose held 300 ug of the mutant IDH1 20-mer peptide, along with topical imiquimod. Profiling relied on immunoSEQ multiplex PCR, and the TCRdb table lists in-frame clones only, not all of them. Of around 53,000 clones in the sample, roughly 90% were seen once. The sequencing here drew on PBMCs, taken from a glioma patient whose treatment included an IDH1 peptide vaccine. These receptors were collected from a middle-aged man with glioma.

The chain joins TRBV5-1 to TRBJ2-5; D uncertain. Trimming stripped 2 bases from V and 4 bases from J, with 3 bases between. Germline assignment: CDR1 SGHRS and CDR2 YFSETQ. This CDR3 is 11 amino acids long. This CDR3 reads CASSFLETQYF. The DNA for the CDR3 is TGCGCCAGCAGCTTCCTAGAGACCCAGTACTTC. The variable domain in full, with the rest retrieved from reference TRBV5-1 and TRBJ2-5, is KAGVTQTPRYLIKTRGQQVTLSCSPISGHRSVSWYQQTPGQGLQFLFEYFSETQRNKGNFPGRFSGRQFSNSRSEMNVSTLELGDSALYLCASSFLETQYFGPGTRLLVL.

This sequence joins TRBV19 and TRBJ1-4, with a weak D call TRBD1 (5 bases). The V gene's germline CDR1 is LNHDA and CDR2 SQIVND (reference sequence). The CDR3 spans 17 residues. Trimming stripped 4 bases from V and 4 bases from J, with 19 bases between. CDR3 sequence (DNA): TGTGCCAGTAGTACCGACCTGGATGGGGCTAGTAATGAAAAACTGTTTTTT. Amino acids: CASSTDLDGASNEKLFF.

The V and J genes are TRBV18 and TRBJ1-1, with 9 bases fitting TRBD1. The ends lost 9 bases at V and 1 base at J; junction bases unmatched: 6. The CDR3 runs 14 residues. Germline V gene sequence: CDR1 KGHSH, CDR2 LQKENI. CDR3 residues: CASRPGQGNTEAFF. The DNA of the CDR3 is TGTGCCAGTCGCCCGGGACAGGGGAACACTGAAGCTTTCTTT.

This sequence joins TRBV28 and TRBJ1-1; TRBD1 aligns across 10 bases. Germline V lookup: CDR1 MDHEN, CDR2 SYDVKM. The ends lost 4 bases at V and 4 bases at J; junction bases unmatched: 6. This CDR3 is built from 15 residues. The CDR3 is CASSSTGGGGTEAFF. The CDR3 DNA sequence: TGTGCCAGCAGTTCGACAGGGGGCGGGGGCACTGAAGCTTTCTTT.

The chain's CDR3 is CASSIDPRQETQYF. The DNA of the CDR3 is TGTGCCAGTAGTATAGATCCACGTCAAGAGACCCAGTACTTC. The chain combines TRBV19 with TRBJ2-5; D call uncertain. The CDR3 has 14 residues. V lost 0 bases to trimming and J lost 2 bases, with 7 bases between them. The germline V gene has CDR1 LNHDA and CDR2 SQIVND (reference sequence).

The chain combines TRBV5-6 with TRBJ2-7, with 7 bases identical to TRBD2. Germline V gene data show CDR1 as SGHDT and CDR2 as YYEEEE. After removal of 1 base from V and 3 bases from J, the junction contained 4 bases not matched to a gene. The CDR3 length is 14 residues. DNA of the CDR3: TGTGCCAGCAGCTTGCCTAGCGGCAACTACGAGCAGTACTTC. Its protein product is CASSLPSGNYEQYF. Variable domain in full (rest from reference TRBV5-6 and TRBJ2-7): DAGVTQSPTHLIKTRGQQVTLRCSPKSGHDTVSWYQQALGQGPQFIFQYYEEEERQRGNFPDRFSGHQFPNYSSELNVNALLLGDSALYLCASSLPSGNYEQYFGPGTRLTVT.

The chain carries TRBV7-8 and TRBJ2-7, with a tentative D call TRBD2 (6 bases). Trimming removed 3 bases at V and 7 bases at J, with 16 bases between. CDR1 and CDR2 (germline): SGHVS, FQNEAQ. CDR3 size: 14 residues. CDR3 in DNA: TGTGCCAGCAGCTTGCCGGGACTGGCATGGGAGCAGTACTTC. This encodes CASSLPGLAWEQYF.

This chain joins TRBV7-2 and TRBJ1-5; D not resolved. The germline gives CDR1 SGHTA, CDR2 FQGNSA. Between the trimmed V and J ends, which lost 5 bases and 3 bases, there was a span of 17 bases. The CDR3 covers 16 residues. The CDR3 DNA reads as TGTGCCAGCAGCCCTGCCGGGGTAAGGGTCAATCAGCCCCAGCATTTT. Protein sequence: CASSPAGVRVNQPQHF. Full variable domain (missing parts from reference TRBV7-2 and TRBJ1-5): GAGVSQSPSNKVTEKGKDVELRCDPISGHTALYWYRQSLGQGLEFLIYFQGNSAPDKSGLPSDRFSAERTGGSVSTLTIQRTQQEDSAVYLCASSPAGVRVNQPQHFGDGTRLSIL.

The chain employs TRBV4-3 and TRBJ1-5; possibly TRBD1 for D (5 bases). CDR3 length: 15 amino acids. V was clipped by 0 bases and J by 5 bases, with 11 bases between them. Germline V CDR1 and CDR2: LGHNA, YSLEER. For the CDR3, the DNA is TGCGCCAGCAGCCAAGATAGGGGCCACGATCAGCCCCAGCATTTT. It is translated as CASSQDRGHDQPQHF.

The rearrangement uses TRBV9 and TRBJ1-2, with unresolved D. V was clipped by 4 bases and J by 1 base, with 20 bases between them. Germline V CDR1 and CDR2: SGDLS, YYNGEE. This CDR3 has 17 residues. The CDR3 sequence: CASSPLGWLTFNYGYTF. Here the CDR3 DNA reads TGTGCCAGCAGCCCCCTTGGCTGGCTAACTTTTAACTATGGCTACACCTTC.

The chain has TRBV30 and TRBJ1-5; D remains ambiguous. CDR3 length equals 13 residues. In germline, CDR1 is GTSNPN, CDR2 SVGIG (reference sequence). Trimming cost V 3 bases and J 4 bases, with 10 bases left between them. The CDR3 region is CAWRGQPNQPQHF. CDR3 sequence (DNA): TGTGCCTGGAGAGGGCAGCCAAATCAGCCCCAGCATTTT.

The rearrangement links TRBV27 to TRBJ2-7; D ambiguous. CDR1 MNHEY and CDR2 SMNVEV come from the germline V gene (reference sequence). V lost 3 bases and J lost 6, with 12 bases in between. The CDR3 contains 13 residues. As DNA, the CDR3 is TGTGCCAGCAGTTTTTGGCAGAGTGGCGAGCAGTACTTC. This sequence encodes CASSFWQSGEQYF.

V and J are TRBV4-1 and TRBJ2-7; 12 nucleotides line up with TRBD2. This CDR3 region has 18 residues. V was clipped by 0 bases and J by 11 bases; unmatched bases: 17. Germline loops: CDR1 MGHRA, CDR2 YSYEKL. CDR3: CASSQEYRLAGAQRKKYF. The CDR3 region has the DNA TGCGCCAGCAGCCAAGAGTATAGACTAGCGGGAGCCCAACGGAAAAAGTACTTC.

This rearrangement joins TRBV2 to TRBJ2-7, with 11 bases that match TRBD2. V shed 6 bases and J 4 bases; nucleotides not matched to a gene: 8. CDR1 is SNHLY, CDR2 FYNNEI, per germline. This CDR3 is 15 amino acids long. The CDR3 protein is CASSLTSGAGYEQYF. The CDR3 region has the DNA TGTGCCAGCAGCCTGACTAGCGGGGCAGGGTACGAGCAGTACTTC. The variable domain in full, with the rest retrieved from reference TRBV2 and TRBJ2-7, is EPEVTQTPSHQVTQMGQEVILRCVPISNHLYFYWYRQILGQKVEFLVSFYNNEISEKSEIFDDQFSVERPDGSNFTLKIRSTKLEDSAMYFCASSLTSGAGYEQYFGPGTRLTVT.